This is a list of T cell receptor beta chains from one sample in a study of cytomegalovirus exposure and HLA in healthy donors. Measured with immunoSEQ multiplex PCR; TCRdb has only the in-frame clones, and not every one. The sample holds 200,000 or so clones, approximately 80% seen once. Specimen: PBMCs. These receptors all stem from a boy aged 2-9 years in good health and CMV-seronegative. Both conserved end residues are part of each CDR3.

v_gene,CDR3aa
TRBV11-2,CASSPPSEAFF
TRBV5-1,CASSGQGDEQYF
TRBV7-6,CASSLEGFYNEQFF
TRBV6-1,CASSTDRGGYNEQFF
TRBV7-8,CASSERYRGSENEQFF
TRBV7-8,CASSFGVNEKLFF
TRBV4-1,CASSQDGGREYGYTF
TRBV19,CASSPQGGGDYGYTF
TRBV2,CASSVGLAGGSYNEQFF
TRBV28,CASSLTGGDYEQYF
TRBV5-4,CASSIRTSGSTDTQYF
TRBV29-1,CSAMGGDYGYTF
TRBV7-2,CASSLAQIFDEQYF
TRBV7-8,CASSLVASGVETQYF
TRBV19,CASSIEAGLYNEQFF